Presented here are 31 T cell receptor beta chains from one specimen sequenced in a study of cytomegalovirus exposure and HLA in healthy donors. 60 Vbeta and 13 Jbeta primers were used in PCR. Sequenced by immunoSEQ multiplex PCR; TCRdb stores in-frame clones only, minus some. The data contain 65,000 to 100,000 clones, more than 75% of them singletons. Sample: PBMCs. These receptors were taken from a woman in her forties in good health and CMV-seropositive.

The rearrangement links TRBV20-1 to TRBJ2-7, with TRBD2 matching over 7 bases. The CDR3 length is 11 residues. The V and J ends lost 4 bases and 3 bases, in that order; junction bases with no gene match: 0. Germline CDR1 DFQATT, CDR2 SNEGSKA (reference sequence). The CDR3, as DNA: TGCAGTGCTAAGCGGGGCTACGAGCAGTACTTC. Translated: CSAKRGYEQYF.

CDR3 sequence reads: CASNDRSSYNEQFF. CDR3 sequence (DNA): TGTGCCAGCAACGACAGAAGCTCCTACAATGAGCAGTTCTTC. The chain links TRBV2 to TRBJ2-1; D is possibly TRBD1 (5 bases). Germline V lookup: CDR1 SNHLY, CDR2 FYNNEI. The length of the CDR3 is 14 residues. V was clipped by 7 bases and J by 0 bases, with 10 bases between them. Variable domain in full (rest from reference TRBV2 and TRBJ2-1): EPEVTQTPSHQVTQMGQEVILRCVPISNHLYFYWYRQILGQKVEFLVSFYNNEISEKSEIFDDQFSVERPDGSNFTLKIRSTKLEDSAMYFCASNDRSSYNEQFFGPGTRLTVL.

The chain joins TRBV2 to TRBJ1-2; possible D gene TRBD1, 6 bases. The CDR3 covers 14 residues. V lost 6 bases and J lost 7, with 18 bases in between. Germline V gives CDR1 SNHLY, CDR2 FYNNEI. The CDR3 loop reads CASRRGGSIFGYTF. The CDR3 DNA sequence: TGTGCCAGCAGGAGGGGGGGCTCTATCTTTGGCTACACCTTC.

The chain uses TRBV6-1 and TRBJ2-7, with TRBD2 as a possible D gene (6 bases). The CDR3 covers 19 residues. Deletions cut 1 base from V and 3 bases from J, with 25 bases between. Germline loops: CDR1 MNHNS, CDR2 SASEGT. This chain's CDR3 is CASSEVVTKPPGLFYEQYF. CDR3 DNA sequence: TGTGCCAGCAGTGAAGTGGTCACAAAACCACCGGGACTCTTCTACGAGCAGTACTTC.

The chain recombines TRBV7-2 with TRBJ1-1; 8 nucleotides match TRBD1. This CDR3 comprises 12 residues. Germline trimming cut 5 bases from V and 8 bases from J; bases unmatched to any gene: 4. Germline loops: CDR1 SGHTA, CDR2 FQGNSA. CDR3 loop: CASSDWDREAFF. CDR3 nucleotide sequence: TGTGCCAGCAGCGATTGGGACAGGGAAGCTTTCTTT.

CDR3 nucleotide sequence: TGTGCCAGCTCACCGACAGGGGGCATTGAAAAACTGTTTTTT. The encoded protein is CASSPTGGIEKLFF. The chain uses TRBV18 and TRBJ1-4; 10 bases are a match to TRBD1. Trimming cost V 3 bases and J 7 bases; bases outside gene matches: 2. Germline V gene data show CDR1 as KGHSH and CDR2 as LQKENI. CDR3 length: 14 amino acids.

The chain is built from TRBV5-4 and TRBJ2-1; the match to TRBD1 covers 8 bases. Germline CDR1 reads SGHNT; CDR2 reads YYREEE (reference sequence). This CDR3 is 14 amino acids long. V was clipped by 4 bases and J by 11 bases; unmatched bases: 11. The CDR3 DNA sequence: TGTGCCAGCAGCATAGCGGACAGGGTGACAAAGCAGTTCTTC. It encodes CASSIADRVTKQFF. The variable domain in full, with the rest retrieved from reference TRBV5-4 and TRBJ2-1, is ETGVTQSPTHLIKTRGQQVTLRCSSQSGHNTVSWYQQALGQGPQFIFQYYREEENGRGNFPPRFSGLQFPNYSSELNVNALELDDSALYLCASSIADRVTKQFFGPGTRLTVL.

The chain has TRBV6-6 and TRBJ2-7, with D tentatively TRBD2 (6 bases). Per the germline V gene, CDR1 is MNHNY and CDR2 is SVGAGI (reference sequence). This CDR3 has 13 residues. The ends were cut back, 7 bases at V and 3 bases at J, with 13 bases in the middle. CDR3 residues: CASMGGAYYEQYF. CDR3 DNA: TGTGCCAGCATGGGCGGGGCTTACTACGAGCAGTACTTC.

J is TRBJ2-1 and V is TRBV5-4; 14 bases align to TRBD2. The CDR3 is 17 residues long. Germline CDR1 reads SGHNT; CDR2 reads YYREEE (reference sequence). V shed 9 bases, J shed 4 bases, and the junction held 12 bases outside the gene matches. CDR3 DNA sequence: TGTGCCACCAGACTAGCGGGAGGGCCGGACTCGTACAATGAGCAGTTCTTC. This encodes CATRLAGGPDSYNEQFF. Filled out from reference TRBV5-4 and TRBJ2-1, the complete variable domain reads ETGVTQSPTHLIKTRGQQVTLRCSSQSGHNTVSWYQQALGQGPQFIFQYYREEENGRGNFPPRFSGLQFPNYSSELNVNALELDDSALYLCATRLAGGPDSYNEQFFGPGTRLTVL.

This sequence joins TRBV6-1 and TRBJ1-5; D remains ambiguous. The V gene's germline CDR1 is MNHNS and CDR2 SASEGT. This CDR3 spans 14 amino acids. Between the trimmed V and J ends, which lost 3 bases and 5 bases, there was a span of 11 bases. CDR3 region: CASSEDREDQPQHF. In DNA form, the CDR3 reads TGTGCCAGCAGTGAGGACCGGGAGGATCAGCCCCAGCATTTT.

The chain recombines TRBV7-3 with TRBJ2-7; 8 nucleotides line up with TRBD1. The germline V gene encodes CDR1 SGHTA and CDR2 FQGTGA. Trimming took 5 bases from V and 5 from J; bases not matched to a gene: 11. This CDR3 spans 15 amino acids. The CDR3 reads CASSPQTGERDEQYF. CDR3 coding DNA: TGTGCCAGCAGCCCGCAGACAGGGGAGAGAGACGAGCAGTACTTC.

The genes are TRBV23-1 and TRBJ2-3, with a weak D call TRBD2 (6 bases). TRBV23-1 is reported as an ORF; its role is uncertain. The V and J ends lost 0 bases and 1 base respectively, with 20 bases between them. The CDR3 runs to 19 residues. CDR3: CASSQSWRGKPPGTDTQYF. In nucleotides, the CDR3 is TGCGCCAGCAGTCAATCATGGCGCGGGAAGCCCCCGGGCACAGATACGCAGTATTTT.

This chain uses TRBV7-3 with TRBJ2-3; 9 nucleotides match TRBD2. CDR3 length: 16 residues. The V gene end was trimmed by 5 bases and the J gene end by 2 bases; junction bases not matched to a gene: 8. CDR1 is SGHTA and CDR2 is FQGTGA in the germline V gene. The CDR3 DNA follows: TGTGCCAGCAGCCCGAAGACTAGCGGAACCACAGATACGCAGTATTTT. Its translation is CASSPKTSGTTDTQYF. Full variable domain (remainder filled in from reference TRBV7-3 and TRBJ2-3): GAGVSQTPSNKVTEKGKYVELRCDPISGHTALYWYRQSLGQGPEFLIYFQGTGAADDSGLPNDRFFAVRPEGSVSTLKIQRTERGDSAVYLCASSPKTSGTTDTQYFGPGTRLTVL.

This clone was seen only once. The chain recombines TRBV6-5 with TRBJ2-7; a weak D match, TRBD1 (6 bases). Germline CDR1 and CDR2: MNHEY and SVGAGI. CDR3 length equals 15 residues. Trimming took off 2 bases at V and 2 bases at J, with 13 bases between the two ends. The CDR3 loop is CASSYRAGDTYEQYF. In DNA, the CDR3 is TGTGCCAGCAGTTACAGGGCAGGGGATACCTACGAGCAGTACTTC.

The chain recombines TRBV6-6 with TRBJ2-1; D gene ambiguous. The CDR3 contains 15 residues. Germline-derived CDR1 and CDR2 are MNHNY and SVGAGI (reference sequence). V was cut by 8 bases and J by 4 bases, with 18 bases left in between. CDR3 nucleotides: TGTGCCAGCGCTTCCGCGGAACCCCCGTACAATGAGCAGTTCTTC. This translates into CASASAEPPYNEQFF.

This chain joins TRBV5-1 and TRBJ2-1; 11 nucleotides line up with TRBD2. The CDR3 consists of 16 residues. After removal of 3 bases from V and 5 bases from J, the junction contained 7 bases not matched to a gene. Germline CDR1 is SGHRS and CDR2 is YFSETQ. The CDR3 coding sequence is TGCGCCAGCAGCTCGATGACTAGCGGGGTAAACAATGAGCAGTTCTTC. Translating it yields CASSSMTSGVNNEQFF.

Only a few counts were recorded for this clone. The chain has TRBV5-1 and TRBJ2-5; 8 bases are a match to TRBD2. Germline V lookup: CDR1 SGHRS, CDR2 YFSETQ. V lost 4 bases and J lost 5; bases outside the gene matches: 7. The CDR3 is 14 residues long. The CDR3 spells CASSTSGGRETQYF. The DNA of the CDR3 is TGCGCCAGCAGCACCTCGGGGGGGCGGGAGACCCAGTACTTC.

The count of this clone is one. J is TRBJ2-1 and V is TRBV4-1; maybe TRBD2 (5 bases). The CDR3 contains 14 residues. V was cut by 1 base and J by 6 bases, with 10 bases left in between. In germline, CDR1 is MGHRA, CDR2 YSYEKL. The CDR3: CASSQGSGANEQFF. CDR3 in DNA: TGCGCCAGCAGCCAAGGAAGCGGCGCCAATGAGCAGTTCTTC.

V and J are TRBV30 and TRBJ2-2; 7 nucleotides align to TRBD1. The V gene's germline CDR1 is GTSNPN and CDR2 SVGIG (reference sequence). This CDR3 has 17 residues. After removal of 0 bases from V and 9 bases from J, the junction contained 16 bases not matched to a gene. This CDR3 reads CAWSVGNRGQAFWELFF. In DNA, the CDR3 is TGTGCCTGGAGTGTAGGAAACAGGGGCCAGGCGTTCTGGGAGCTGTTTTTT. Filled out from reference TRBV30 and TRBJ2-2, the complete variable domain reads SQTIHQWPATLVQPVGSPLSLECTVEGTSNPNLYWYRQAAGRGLQLLFYSVGIGQISSEVPQNLSASRPQDRQFILSSKKLLLSDSGFYLCAWSVGNRGQAFWELFFGEGSRLTVL.

V usage is TRBV4-2 and J usage is TRBJ2-1; D is perhaps TRBD2 (6 bases). There are 16 residues in the CDR3. The germline gives CDR1 LGHNA, CDR2 YNFKEQ. V was trimmed by 0 bases and J by 4 bases, leaving 13 bases between them. For the CDR3, the DNA is TGTGCCAGCAGCCAAGAGTTTTGGGACTCATACAATGAGCAGTTCTTC. Translated, it gives CASSQEFWDSYNEQFF.

V is TRBV29-1 and J is TRBJ1-4; perhaps TRBD1 as D (5 bases). V was pared by 6 bases and J by 7 bases, with 15 bases between. The germline gives CDR1 SQVTM, CDR2 ANQGSEA. CDR3 length equals 13 residues. CDR3 in amino acids: CSVTGGGGEKLFF. As DNA, the CDR3 is TGCAGCGTGACGGGGGGGGGAGGTGAAAAACTGTTTTTT.

The rearrangement joins TRBV7-6 to TRBJ2-7; D is possibly TRBD2 (5 bases). In germline, CDR1 is SGHVS, CDR2 FNYEAQ. CDR3 length: 17 residues. Trimming took 2 bases from V and 5 from J, leaving 22 bases between them. For the CDR3, the DNA is TGTGCCAGCAGCTTAAGTCTATCGGGAAAGGCGCTACACGAGCAGTACTTC. This gives the protein CASSLSLSGKALHEQYF.

This chain uses TRBV7-3 with TRBJ2-1, with D perhaps matching TRBD1 (8 bases). The CDR3 has 16 amino acids. Per the germline V gene, CDR1 is SGHTA and CDR2 is FQGTGA. Trimming cost V 2 bases and J 5 bases, with 16 bases left between them. The CDR3, as DNA: TGTGCCAGCAGCTTAGAAGGACAGGGAGGGGACAATGAGCAGTTCTTC. As protein: CASSLEGQGGDNEQFF. Full variable domain (remainder filled in from reference TRBV7-3 and TRBJ2-1): GAGVSQTPSNKVTEKGKYVELRCDPISGHTALYWYRQSLGQGPEFLIYFQGTGAADDSGLPNDRFFAVRPEGSVSTLKIQRTERGDSAVYLCASSLEGQGGDNEQFFGPGTRLTVL.

The V call is TRBV5-1, the J call TRBJ2-7; 8 bases align to TRBD2. J lost 0 bases, V lost 0 bases, and 5 bases had no gene match. The CDR3 consists of 16 residues. Germline CDR1 and CDR2: SGHRS and YFSETQ. CDR3 amino acids: CASSLGKTSGSYEQYF. The DNA of the CDR3 is TGCGCCAGCAGCTTGGGTAAAACTAGCGGCTCCTACGAGCAGTACTTC.

This clone was counted a few times. This rearrangement joins TRBV28 to TRBJ1-2; 8 bases agree with TRBD1. CDR3 length equals 16 residues. Germline-derived CDR1 and CDR2 are MDHEN and SYDVKM. The J segment lost 0 bases and the V segment lost 6 bases, leaving 9 bases of the junction unmatched. CDR3 nucleotide sequence: TGTGCCAGCAGGACAGGGGAGAACACAGCTAACTATGGCTACACCTTC. Amino acids: CASRTGENTANYGYTF.

V gene TRBV9 combines with J gene TRBJ2-7; 7 positions agree with TRBD1. With V trimmed by 2 bases and J by 3 bases, 5 bases remained unmatched. The germline gives CDR1 SGDLS, CDR2 YYNGEE. The CDR3 is 14 amino acids. The CDR3 loop is CASSVDRDHYEQYF. The CDR3 DNA reads TGTGCCAGCAGCGTTGACAGGGATCACTACGAGCAGTACTTC.

The rearrangement joins TRBV5-1 to TRBJ1-2; D unresolved. The germline V gene has CDR1 SGHRS and CDR2 YFSETQ. Trimming took 0 bases from V and 8 from J, leaving 17 bases between them. CDR3 length: 15 residues. The CDR3 region is CASSLVHLGLLGYTF. CDR3 sequence (DNA): TGCGCCAGCAGCTTGGTCCATCTGGGCCTTCTGGGCTACACCTTC.

The rearrangement uses TRBV29-1 and TRBJ2-7; TRBD1 aligns across 8 bases. Trimming took 4 bases from V and 3 from J; bases not matched to a gene: 2. The CDR3 length is 12 residues. The V gene's germline CDR1 is SQVTM and CDR2 ANQGSEA. The CDR3 DNA reads as TGCAGCGTTGTGGACAGGGTCTACGAGCAGTACTTC. Its protein is CSVVDRVYEQYF.

J is TRBJ2-3 and V is TRBV5-1; 12 nucleotides line up with TRBD2. The V gene end was trimmed by 6 bases and the J gene end by 4 bases; junction bases not matched to a gene: 15. Per germline, CDR1 SGHRS and CDR2 YFSETQ. The CDR3 has 18 residues. The CDR3 sequence: CASTRWPRTSGEADTQYF. The CDR3 nucleotides are TGCGCCAGCACCCGTTGGCCTAGGACTAGCGGGGAGGCAGATACGCAGTATTTT. The variable domain in full, completed from reference TRBV5-1 and TRBJ2-3, reads KAGVTQTPRYLIKTRGQQVTLSCSPISGHRSVSWYQQTPGQGLQFLFEYFSETQRNKGNFPGRFSGRQFSNSRSEMNVSTLELGDSALYLCASTRWPRTSGEADTQYFGPGTRLTVL.

CDR3 loop: CASSLWQAEGTQYF. The CDR3 DNA sequence: TGTGCCAGCAGCTTGTGGCAGGCCGAAGGGACCCAGTACTTC. This chain links TRBV5-5 with TRBJ2-5; D remains unclear. Germline CDR1 is SGHKS and CDR2 is YYEKEE (reference sequence). Trimming took off 1 base at V and 7 bases at J, with 14 bases between the two ends. The CDR3 has 14 residues.

There are a few counts of this clone. The rearrangement joins TRBV25-1 to TRBJ2-1; weak D call: TRBD2 (5 bases). Deletions cut 6 bases from V and 11 bases from J, with 8 bases between. The germline gives CDR1 MGHDK, CDR2 SYGVNS. The CDR3 is 10 amino acids. Here the CDR3 reads CASRDSKQFF. The CDR3 coding sequence is TGTGCCAGCAGGGACTCAAAGCAGTTCTTC.